This T cell receptor (beta chain) emerged from a study of T-cell memory formation after mild COVID-19 (TCRdb year 2021). Context from the whole study: TCR sequence clusters from the two donors were largely donor specific. T-cell clones expanding and contracting after mild COVID-19 in a couple of donors were tracked by longitudinal TCRalpha and TCRbeta repertoire sequencing. The cohort was made up of two young adult volunteers, one female and one male, who were previously healthy.

Ficoll-Paque density gradient centrifugation was used to isolate PBMCs. This sample was sequenced with an Illumina NovaSeq 6000. TCRalpha and TCRbeta cDNA libraries were constructed by 5'RACE with constant-segment primers, with sample barcodes and unique molecular identifiers being introduced. Trizol reagent was used to extract RNA from every sample. Library amplification was performed in two PCR steps, and a second sample barcode and Illumina TruSeq adapters were introduced in the second step. Sequencing of the libraries was done on an Illumina NovaSeq, producing 2 x 150 bp paired-end reads. The original methods were these. Reads were demultiplexed and collapsed into UMI-guided consensus sequences with migec v1.2.7. Using mixcr v2.1.11, the UMI consensuses were aligned to TRA and TRB V and J templates and assembled into clonotypes. A clonotype was counted as expanded or contracted only when both edgeR and NoisET called the clonotype significant, with the noise models trained on biological replicates. For edgeR calls, a false discovery rate-adjusted p below 0.01 and a log2 fold-change threshold of 1 were applied. PCA with hierarchical clustering of max-normalized trajectories of the 1000 most abundant clonotypes was used as exploratory dynamics analysis. Separately sequenced CD4+ and CD8+ repertoires were used to assign the CD4 or CD8 phenotype of responding clones. TCRdb itself trimmed the public reads at Q25 with fastp, ran MiXCR and retained productive beta chains. Rows with a matching CDR3 protein are joined into one entry that keeps the most common DNA and genes. The V and J calls and clone size come from TCRdb's table, not from the authors' own analysis. The sample contains 200,000 to 300,000 distinct CDR3 sequences, 15% of them found a single time. 2.1% of the sample belongs to the ten largest clones.

Points the paper makes about the study in general: Contracting CD4+ clones appeared mostly in the CM and EM memory subsets, whereas CD8+ clones were enriched in EMRA. The study covered only a couple of mild cases, and larger cohorts including severe cases with pre-infection samples were considered necessary. Clones that contracted from day 15 to 85 showed balanced CD4/CD8 phenotypes, whereas a second wave of clones that expanded from day 15 to 37 leaned towards CD4+. Some responding clones were detected in pre-infection memory, which suggested that pre-existing cross-reactive memory T cells had joined the SARS-CoV-2 response. The second-wave clones that peaked on day 37 were not confirmed to be SARS-CoV-2 specific.

This clonotype came up a few times. Its antigen is not yet known. Per-base qualities were not stored, and no clone one base away is much larger. Clipping removes 5 bases from V and 5 bases from J, with 7 as the unmatched junction base count. As encoded in the germline V gene, CDR1 is SGHTA while CDR2 is FQGNSA. The CDR3 has 15 amino acids, counting the end cysteine and phenylalanine. Just CDR3 DNA is preserved here, 45 bases in frame from base 1. The sequencing sample was made of PBMCs or a T cell subset sorted from them (not recorded which). The TCR sequence derives from an adult woman who had mild COVID-19 (a few samples of this study predate the infection). The sample titles of this study are shuffled in the database, so cell type and time point are left out; the donor was told from shared clones. In this chain, TRBV7-2 is recombined with TRBJ2-2, and TRBD1 aligns with 8 junction nucleotides. The DNA sequence is TGTGCCAGCAGCATTGGACAGGGCCTTACCGGGGAGCTGTTTTTT. The encoded protein is CASSIGQGLTGELFF.